The present T cell receptor beta chain was sequenced within a study of T cell responses to AZD1222 COVID-19 vaccine. Study information: Pooled samples include second doses given at about 4 or 12 weeks. Study-level results: Donors in the cohort were predominantly white British and more often female, and clonal diversity was possibly underestimated.

Turning to this clone: The antigen is unknown.

The CDR3 contains 14 residues. Germline CDR1 reads SNHLY; CDR2 reads FYNNEI. V was trimmed by 0 bases and J by 9 bases, leaving 14 bases between them. The table came from immunoSEQ multiplex PCR; TCRdb's copy has only in-frame clones and leaves some out. The sample contains around 200,000 clones, around nine tenths of which appear only once. The source is an adult in good health. The chain has TRBV2 and TRBJ1-2; a weak D match, TRBD1 (5 bases). The sequences come from peripheral blood, collected on day 0 of AZD1222 vaccination. CDR3 loop: CASSEASGLWSYTF. As DNA, the CDR3 is TGTGCCAGCAGTGAAGCGTCAGGGCTATGGAGCTACACCTTC.